This T cell receptor beta chain appears in the sequencing data of a study of blood T cell repertoires in COVID-19. Per the original data handling: Nucleated cell number was recorded as an estimate derived from reference gene primer amplification. Data came from immunoSEQ multiplex PCR; TCRdb stores just in-frame clones and leaves some out. The V and J calls and the clone size are those of that table, but D and trimming were determined from the DNA. This table has about 240,000 clones, around 89% appearing once. The V gene's germline CDR1 is SNHLY and CDR2 FYNNEI. V lost 3 bases to trimming and J lost 5 bases, with 14 bases between them. The CDR3 is 14 residues long. Self-reported history from a screening survey and questionnaire set each donor's cohort. Recovery meant two consecutive negative NP/OP PCR tests, professional clearance, or resolved symptoms.

The receptor was isolated from a woman aged 25 to 39 who had recovered from COVID-19. This chain joins TRBV2 and TRBJ2-7; D is perhaps TRBD2 (5 bases). Source material: PBMCs or T cells enriched from blood (not recorded which). Here the CDR3 DNA reads TGTGCCAGCAGTGAGAGAGGGTTCGGTCACGAGCAGTACTTC. This gives the protein CASSERGFGHEQYF.